Sequencing of this T cell receptor beta chain was carried out in a study of T-cell memory formation after mild COVID-19. Findings of the study overall: Within pre-infection memory, some responding clones were found, suggesting cross-reactive memory joined.

The germline V gene has CDR1 KGHSH and CDR2 LQKENI. The CDR3 has 12 amino acids. Trimming removed 4 bases at V and 11 bases at J, with 14 bases between. It was 5'RACE with constant-segment primers that produced the TCR alpha and TCR beta cDNA libraries, which carried sample barcodes and UMIs. TCRdb re-derived calls from the 5' RACE reads in MiXCR, one entry per CDR3 protein. The repertoire holds hundreds of thousands of distinct CDR3 sequences, with 20% as singletons. Comments on this clonotype: No antigen is known for it.

The sequenced material came from PBMCs or a T cell subset sorted from them (not recorded which). The chain combines TRBV18 with TRBJ1-1; possibly TRBD1 for D (5 bases). The TCR sequence derives from an adult woman who had mild COVID-19 (a few samples of this study predate the infection). Cell type and time point are not known. The CDR3 DNA reads as TGTGCCAGCTCACGACCGGGACTGGGGGCTTTCTTT. Its protein is CASSRPGLGAFF. Filled out from reference TRBV18 and TRBJ1-1, the complete variable domain reads NAGVMQNPRHLVRRRGQEARLRCSPMKGHSHVYWYRQLPEEGLKFMVYLQKENIIDESGMPKERFSAEFPKEGPSILRIQQVVRGDSAAYFCASSRPGLGAFFGQGTRLTVV.